This T cell receptor beta chain was identified during a study of blood T cell repertoires in COVID-19. The CDR3 runs to 12 residues. CDR1 is MNHEY and CDR2 is SVGEGT in the germline V gene. Trimming took off 5 bases at V and 10 bases at J, with 9 bases between the two ends. Clones were sequenced by immunoSEQ multiplex PCR, and TCRdb holds only the in-frame ones, with some missing. In the table there are tens of thousands of clones, about nine tenths of which are singletons. The chain combines TRBV6-2 or TRBV6-3 with TRBJ1-6; D unclear. Sequencing was done on a sample of peripheral blood. This sequence originates from a human donor in a cohort sampled during active COVID-19. The CDR3 nucleotides are TGTGCCAGCAGTGAGACAAGCTCACCCCTCCACTTT. This sequence encodes CASSETSSPLHF.